These 30 T cell receptor beta chains came from one sample sequenced in a study of radiation and T cells in renal cell carcinoma. The time point here: blood 2 weeks post-SBRT. Described treatment: 15 Gy SBRT to primary tumor, nephrectomy 4 weeks later. The data were produced by immunoSEQ multiplex PCR, yet TCRdb's version contains in-frame clones alone and is incomplete. The sample holds some 50,000 clones, around three quarters seen once. The sample in question was blood, obtained from a patient whose treatment included radiotherapy and nephrectomy. All receptors derive from a woman in her 70s with renal cell carcinoma.

V is TRBV10-3 and J is TRBJ2-7; 13 bases fit TRBD2. Unmatched junction bases numbered 8, after V lost 3 bases and J lost 0 bases. CDR1 is ENHRY and CDR2 is SYGVKD in the germline V gene. This CDR3 has 18 residues. The CDR3 DNA follows: TGTGCCATCAGTGATCCGGGACTAGCGGGGCTGAGCTCCTACGAGCAGTACTTC. It translates to CAISDPGLAGLSSYEQYF.

The chain recombines TRBV29-1 with TRBJ1-2, with a possible D match to TRBD1 (5 bases). Germline CDR1 and CDR2: SQVTM and ANQGSEA. The CDR3 length is 11 residues. The V and J ends lost 5 bases and 8 bases respectively, with 12 bases between them. The CDR3 nucleotides read TGCAGCGTTCCACAGGCGGTCGGCTACACCTTC. Translating gives CSVPQAVGYTF.

The V gene is TRBV5-6, the J gene TRBJ2-3; D unresolved. Trimming shortened V by 7 bases and J by 1 base, and 7 bases separated the two germline ends. The CDR3 loop spans 12 amino acids. From germline, CDR1 is SGHDT and CDR2 YYEEEE. The CDR3 here is CASGVGTDTQYF. CDR3 nucleotide sequence: TGTGCCAGCGGGGTGGGCACAGATACGCAGTATTTT.

The genes are TRBV4-1 and TRBJ2-7, with D tentatively TRBD1 or TRBD2 (6 bases each). This CDR3 is built from 15 residues. Germline CDR1 MGHRA, CDR2 YSYEKL. Trimming removed 3 bases from V and 5 bases from J, with 17 bases in between. The CDR3 sequence: CASSQGGGTPHEQYF. In DNA, the CDR3 is TGCGCCAGCAGCCAGGGGGGCGGGACACCGCACGAGCAGTACTTC.

The chain joins TRBV2 to TRBJ2-3, with unresolved D. V gave up 8 bases and J gave up 0 bases, with 9 bases separating them. The CDR3 extends over 13 amino acids. Per the germline V gene, CDR1 is SNHLY and CDR2 is FYNNEI. The CDR3 is CASGQESTDTQYF. CDR3 bases: TGTGCCAGCGGGCAGGAGAGCACAGATACGCAGTATTTT.

The chain joins TRBV19 to TRBJ2-7, with TRBD1 matching 11 bases. The length of the CDR3 is 14 residues. Germline lookup yields CDR1 LNHDA and CDR2 SQIVND (reference sequence). Trimming removed 4 bases from V and 7 bases from J; junction bases left unmatched: 6. The CDR3 DNA follows: TGTGCCAGTAGTAGGACAGGGGGCTTCGGTGAGCAGTACTTC. Translated: CASSRTGGFGEQYF.

The rearrangement uses TRBV2 and TRBJ1-5, with 9 bases aligning to TRBD1. V was pared by 3 bases and J by 6 bases, with 9 bases of the junction left unmatched. The CDR3 is made up of 16 amino acids. Germline lookup yields CDR1 SNHLY and CDR2 FYNNEI. CDR3 in DNA: TGTGCCAGCAGTGATCGGGCGGGACAGGGCGCTCAGCCCCAGCATTTT. Translated: CASSDRAGQGAQPQHF.

This clone was recorded only once. V and J are TRBV4-2 and TRBJ2-4, with D possibly matching TRBD1 (6 bases). CDR1 is LGHNA, CDR2 YNFKEQ, per germline. The length of the CDR3 is 12 residues. V was pared by 4 bases and J by 5 bases, with 6 bases between. This CDR3 is CASSRTENIQYF. CDR3 DNA: TGTGCCAGCAGCCGGACAGAAAACATTCAGTACTTC.

V usage is TRBV18 and J usage is TRBJ1-1, with D possibly TRBD1 on 6 matching bases. The CDR3 loop spans 15 amino acids. V was trimmed by 2 bases and J by 6 bases, leaving 16 bases between them. Germline assignment: CDR1 KGHSH and CDR2 LQKENI. CDR3 loop: CASSPYDRFFSEAFF. CDR3 sequence (DNA): TGTGCCAGCTCACCATATGACAGGTTCTTCTCTGAAGCTTTCTTT.

The chain is built from TRBV18 and TRBJ1-5; 9 bases align to TRBD1. CDR1 and CDR2 from the germline V gene are KGHSH and LQKENI. The length of the CDR3 is 15 residues. Germline trimming cut 2 bases from V and 4 bases from J; bases unmatched to any gene: 3. CDR3 in DNA: TGTGCCAGCTCACCAACAGACAGGGGGAATCAGCCCCAGCATTTT. This sequence encodes CASSPTDRGNQPQHF. Together with reference TRBV18 and TRBJ1-5, the CDR3 gives the full variable domain: NAGVMQNPRHLVRRRGQEARLRCSPMKGHSHVYWYRQLPEEGLKFMVYLQKENIIDESGMPKERFSAEFPKEGPSILRIQQVVRGDSAAYFCASSPTDRGNQPQHFGDGTRLSIL.

This chain connects TRBV6-1 to TRBJ2-2; TRBD1 might be the D (6 bases). The CDR3 length is 13 residues. Per the germline V gene, CDR1 is MNHNS and CDR2 is SASEGT. Trimming stripped 7 bases from V and 5 bases from J, with 11 bases between. The CDR3 DNA sequence: TGTGCCAGCACCGAGGGGGTAACCGGGGAGCTGTTTTTT. Its translation: CASTEGVTGELFF.

The chain couples TRBV19 to TRBJ1-2; 8 bases line up with TRBD1. There are 15 residues in the CDR3. Unmatched junction bases numbered 8, after V lost 1 base and J lost 7 bases. CDR1 and CDR2 from the germline V gene are LNHDA and SQIVND (reference sequence). CDR3 nucleotide sequence: TGTGCCAGTAGTATAGCCCAGGGGGCGAGTGGTGGCTACACCTTC. This codes for CASSIAQGASGGYTF.

This chain connects TRBV5-4 to TRBJ2-1; 7 bases fit TRBD1. The CDR3 sequence is 15 residues long. Germline V CDR1 and CDR2: SGHNT, YYREEE (reference sequence). After removal of 3 bases from V and 3 bases from J, the junction contained 6 bases not matched to a gene. The CDR3 coding sequence is TGTGCCAGCAGCTCCAAGACAGGGATCTACAATGAGCAGTTCTTC. Encoded protein: CASSSKTGIYNEQFF.

The chain employs TRBV5-1 and TRBJ1-1; weak D call: TRBD1 (6 bases). The V gene's germline CDR1 is SGHRS and CDR2 YFSETQ. The V end was cut by 2 bases, the J end by 0 bases, with 11 bases between. The CDR3 runs 15 residues. In DNA form, the CDR3 reads TGCGCCAGCAGCTTAAGGGGGGTTATGAACACTGAAGCTTTCTTT. Encoded protein: CASSLRGVMNTEAFF.

This rearrangement joins TRBV5-1 to TRBJ2-7, with D perhaps TRBD1 (5 bases). There are 14 residues in the CDR3. Germline V CDR1 and CDR2: SGHRS, YFSETQ. Trimming stripped 0 bases from V and 7 bases from J, with 14 bases between. In nucleotides, the CDR3 is TGCGCCAGCAGCTTGGAGGGCAGGGCTGAAGAGCAGTACTTC. This codes for CASSLEGRAEEQYF.

V is TRBV10-1 and J is TRBJ1-4; D unresolved. Germline CDR1 reads WNHNN; CDR2 reads SYGVQD (reference sequence). CDR3 length: 11 residues. V was clipped by 3 bases and J by 6 bases, with 2 bases between them. CDR3 nucleotide sequence: TGCGCCAGCAGTGATGATGAAAAACTGTTTTTT. This gives the protein CASSDDEKLFF.

In its sample, this clone was seen once. J is TRBJ1-2 and V is TRBV4-3, with a weak D call TRBD1 (5 bases). Trimming shortened V by 1 base and J by 8 bases, and 20 bases separated the two germline ends. The CDR3 spans 16 residues. Germline V CDR1 and CDR2: LGHNA, YSLEER. CDR3 loop: CASSQGRLRAGSGYTF. CDR3 in DNA: TGCGCCAGCAGCCAAGGGCGACTGAGGGCAGGGTCAGGCTACACCTTC.

In this sample, this clone turned up many times. The CDR3 sequence: CASRPGTGDNEKLFF. The CDR3 nucleotides read TGTGCCAGCAGACCCGGGACAGGAGATAATGAAAAACTGTTTTTT. The V gene is TRBV7-9, the J gene TRBJ1-4; TRBD1 matches 8 bases. This CDR3 spans 15 amino acids. Germline CDR1 reads SEHNR; CDR2 reads FQNEAQ (reference sequence). The trim removed 6 bases at V and 4 bases at J, leaving 7 bases unmatched.

The chain carries TRBV27 and TRBJ1-2, with TRBD1 matching over 7 bases. CDR3 length: 15 residues. V was pared by 6 bases and J by 2 bases, with 9 bases of the junction left unmatched. The germline CDR1 and CDR2 sequences are MNHEY and SMNVEV (reference sequence). For the CDR3, the DNA is TGTGCCAGCAGACCCTCAGGGGGTGGGAACTATGGCTACACCTTC. This codes for CASRPSGGGNYGYTF.

The chain employs TRBV7-9 and TRBJ2-3, with 10 bases matching TRBD2. CDR3 length: 15 amino acids. The junction had 6 bases not matched to a gene; V was cut back by 5 bases and J by 4 bases. Looked up from germline, CDR1 is SEHNR and CDR2 is FQNEAQ (reference sequence). The CDR3 protein is CASSPSGGASDTQYF. In nucleotides, the CDR3 is TGTGCCAGCAGCCCAAGCGGGGGGGCGTCAGATACGCAGTATTTT.

The V call is TRBV4-1, the J call TRBJ2-2; 9 nucleotides agree with TRBD2. Trimming took 1 base from V and 6 from J; bases not matched to a gene: 3. CDR1 is MGHRA, CDR2 YSYEKL, per germline. The CDR3 length is 15 residues. This chain's CDR3 is CASSQGLADPGELFF. The CDR3 bases are TGCGCCAGCAGCCAAGGACTAGCGGATCCCGGGGAGCTGTTTTTT.

The rearrangement uses TRBV7-8 and TRBJ1-3, with 8 bases that match TRBD1. The germline gives CDR1 SGHVS, CDR2 FQNEAQ. CDR3 size: 16 residues. V dropped 4 bases and J dropped 4; count of bases not matched to a gene: 9. CDR3 amino acids: CASSSSGQGLGNTIYF. The CDR3 DNA sequence: TGTGCCAGCAGCTCGTCAGGACAGGGTTTGGGAAACACCATATATTTT.

The genes are TRBV5-4 and TRBJ2-7; TRBD1 might be the D (5 bases). The CDR3 has 13 amino acids. Germline-derived CDR1 and CDR2 are SGHNT and YYREEE (reference sequence). V lost 3 bases and J 4 bases, leaving 11 bases between the germline ends. CDR3 in amino acids: CASSSDSLYEQYF. The CDR3 nucleotides read TGTGCCAGCAGCTCCGACAGCCTTTACGAGCAGTACTTC.

V gene TRBV19 combines with J gene TRBJ2-7, with D possibly being TRBD1 or TRBD2 (5 bases each). Looked up from germline, CDR1 is LNHDA and CDR2 is SQIVND (reference sequence). CDR3 length: 16 residues. The ends were cut back, 5 bases at V and 0 bases at J, with 17 bases in the middle. The CDR3 DNA reads as TGTGCCAGTAGTGCGTCCGGGACGGCCCCCTCCTACGAGCAGTACTTC. It is translated as CASSASGTAPSYEQYF.

The chain employs TRBV29-1 and TRBJ1-5; a weak D match, TRBD1 (6 bases). Germline values: CDR1 SQVTM, CDR2 ANQGSEA. CDR3 size: 13 residues. Trimming cost V 4 bases and J 5 bases, with 12 bases left between them. CDR3 DNA sequence: TGCAGCGTTGGCAGGGGCATGGATCAGCCCCAGCATTTT. Translating gives CSVGRGMDQPQHF.

V is TRBV5-1 and J is TRBJ2-7; no reliable D call. This CDR3 has 15 amino acids. Trimming removed 0 bases from V and 1 base from J, with 11 bases in between. Germline CDR1 is SGHRS and CDR2 is YFSETQ. CDR3 sequence: CASSLEGRRSYEQYF. The CDR3 DNA reads TGCGCCAGCAGCTTGGAGGGTCGGCGATCCTACGAGCAGTACTTC.

In DNA, the CDR3 is TGTGCCAGTAGTACGTACAGGTCGGGCGCAACTAATGAAAAACTGTTTTTT. Translating gives CASSTYRSGATNEKLFF. This rearrangement joins TRBV19 to TRBJ1-4, with D possibly being TRBD1 (5 bases). Germline assignment: CDR1 LNHDA and CDR2 SQIVND (reference sequence). The CDR3 extends over 17 amino acids. Trimming stripped 4 bases from V and 0 bases from J, with 15 bases between.

The chain joins TRBV6-5 to TRBJ2-1, with 11 bases that match TRBD2. Germline V gene data show CDR1 as MNHEY and CDR2 as SVGAGI. V lost 6 bases, J lost 3 bases, and 4 bases stayed unmatched. The CDR3 loop spans 15 amino acids. The CDR3 here is CASRSGTSGYNEQFF. CDR3 in DNA: TGTGCCAGCAGATCCGGGACTAGCGGCTACAATGAGCAGTTCTTC.

This clone was recorded once. The J gene is TRBJ2-5, the V gene TRBV28, with TRBD2 matching over 7 bases. V dropped 7 bases and J dropped 14; count of bases not matched to a gene: 22. From germline, CDR1 is MDHEN and CDR2 SYDVKM. This CDR3 comprises 15 residues. CDR3 sequence reads: CASIPSGGRLAETYF. In DNA form, the CDR3 reads TGTGCCAGCATCCCATCGGGGGGAAGGTTAGCGGAGACATACTTC. Using reference TRBV28 and TRBJ2-5 for the parts outside the CDR3, the full variable domain is DVKVTQSSRYLVKRTGEKVFLECVQDMDHENMFWYRQDPGLGLRLIYFSYDVKMKEKGDIPEGYSVSREKKERFSLILESASTNQTSMYLCASIPSGGRLAETYFGPGTRLLVL.

This clone appeared once. The genes are TRBV5-4 and TRBJ2-7; 14 bases are shared with TRBD2. This CDR3 has 15 amino acids. Germline CDR1 reads SGHNT; CDR2 reads YYREEE (reference sequence). The junction had 6 bases not matched to a gene; V was cut back by 4 bases and J by 6 bases. CDR3 sequence (DNA): TGTGCCAGCAGCAAGGGACTAGCGGGAGCGAGCGAGCAGTACTTC. Encoded protein: CASSKGLAGASEQYF. The full variable domain, rest sourced from reference TRBV5-4 and TRBJ2-7, is ETGVTQSPTHLIKTRGQQVTLRCSSQSGHNTVSWYQQALGQGPQFIFQYYREEENGRGNFPPRFSGLQFPNYSSELNVNALELDDSALYLCASSKGLAGASEQYFGPGTRLTVT.